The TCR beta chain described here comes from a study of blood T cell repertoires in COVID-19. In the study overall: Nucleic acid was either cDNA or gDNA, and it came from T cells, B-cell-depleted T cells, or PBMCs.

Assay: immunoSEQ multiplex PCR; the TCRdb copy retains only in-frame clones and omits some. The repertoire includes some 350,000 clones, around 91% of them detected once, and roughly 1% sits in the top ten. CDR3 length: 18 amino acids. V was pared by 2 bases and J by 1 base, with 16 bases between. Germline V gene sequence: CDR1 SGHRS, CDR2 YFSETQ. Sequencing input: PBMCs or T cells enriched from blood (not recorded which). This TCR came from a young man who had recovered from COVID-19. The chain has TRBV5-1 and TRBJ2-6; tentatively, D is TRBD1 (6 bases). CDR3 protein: CASSLRQAFSSGANVLTF. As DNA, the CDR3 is TGCGCCAGCAGCTTAAGACAGGCCTTCTCTTCTGGGGCCAACGTCCTGACTTTC.